The 7 T cell receptor beta chains reported below all come from one sample, sequenced in a study of T-cell reconstitution after alpha-beta-depleted transplantation in children. Preparing the TCRbeta library involved the use of unique molecular identifiers. One entry per CDR3 protein, called by TCRdb with MiXCR from the PCR reads. The data show hundreds of thousands of distinct CDR3 sequences, about 11% seen once. This material consisted of PBMCs, taken before TCRalphabeta/CD19-depleted stem cell transplant. The source is a child aged 2 to 10 with inherited bone marrow failure, due to receive a stem cell transplant.

The rearrangement links TRBV30 to TRBJ2-1; D gene unclear. In germline, CDR1 is GTSNPN, CDR2 SVGIG (reference sequence). CDR3 length equals 10 residues. Trimming removed 0 bases from V and 9 bases from J, with 3 bases in between. CDR3 protein: CAWSVGEQFF. The CDR3 DNA reads TGTGCCTGGAGTGTCGGTGAGCAGTTCTTC.

This clonotype has ten or more counts. The chain recombines TRBV5-1 with TRBJ1-1, with D maybe TRBD1 (5 bases). The V end lost 0 bases, the J end lost 5 bases, and 11 bases lay between the germline ends. The CDR3 covers 14 residues. CDR1 SGHRS and CDR2 YFSETQ come from the germline V gene. The CDR3 loop is CASSLGGDGTEAFF. As DNA, the CDR3 is TGCGCCAGCAGCTTGGGAGGGGATGGTACTGAAGCTTTCTTT.

There are many counts of this clonotype. V is TRBV6-5 and J is TRBJ2-1; possibly TRBD2 for D (7 bases). Trimming left V 6 bases short and J 1 base short, with 19 bases between. This CDR3 has 17 amino acids. Looked up from germline, CDR1 is MNHEY and CDR2 is SVGAGI. The CDR3 DNA reads as TGTGCCAGCAGCAGACCTGGGGGCGGGAGATCCTACAATGAGCAGTTCTTC. Amino acid sequence: CASSRPGGGRSYNEQFF.

The sample holds many counts of this clonotype. V is TRBV28 and J is TRBJ2-1; D is ambiguous. The V end was cut by 1 base, the J end by 11 bases, with 6 bases between. Germline CDR1 is MDHEN and CDR2 is SYDVKM. The CDR3 runs 11 residues. CDR3 in amino acids: CASSLYDQQFF. For the CDR3, the DNA is TGTGCCAGCAGTTTATATGATCAGCAGTTCTTC.

This clonotype was picked up many times. V usage is TRBV29-1 and J usage is TRBJ1-2, with D unclear. The germline V gene encodes CDR1 SQVTM and CDR2 ANQGSEA. Trimming cost V 0 bases and J 3 bases, with 8 bases left between them. The CDR3 sequence is 13 residues long. The CDR3 DNA follows: TGCAGCGTTGAAGATCGAATTCACTATGGCTACACCTTC. Amino acids: CSVEDRIHYGYTF.

This clonotype was seen ten or more times. The V gene is TRBV20-1, the J gene TRBJ2-3; D may be TRBD1 (6 bases). The CDR3 runs 12 residues. V was shortened by 3 bases and J by 4 bases, with 8 bases between the two germline ends. Germline CDR1 is DFQATT and CDR2 is SNEGSKA (reference sequence). The CDR3 DNA is TGCAGTGCTAGGGCAGGGGCAGATACGCAGTATTTT. Translated, it gives CSARAGADTQYF.

This clonotype was seen at least ten times. The chain carries TRBV4-1 and TRBJ1-2, with D possibly TRBD1 on 5 matching bases. This CDR3 spans 13 amino acids. V lost 4 bases and J lost 6, with 12 bases in between. In germline, CDR1 is MGHRA, CDR2 YSYEKL. CDR3 sequence: CASSPISGHGYTF. The DNA for the CDR3 is TGCGCCAGCAGCCCGATATCGGGACATGGCTACACCTTC.